This T cell receptor beta chain was sequenced in a study of shared clonotypes between healthy human individuals. As concerns this clone: Its antigen is currently unknown.

Findings and caveats of the study: Generation probability values for non-shared clonotypes were lower than those for clonotypes shared by all four donors.

Assay execution took place at the deep level. It was around 190 ng DNA, approximately 30,000 T cell genomes, that sorted-subset replicate PCRs used. Libraries were prepared by immunoSEQ multiplex PCR; TCRdb keeps only in-frame clonotypes and omits some of them. The sample carries some 2,000,000 clones, approximately 95% recorded once. Trimming took 5 bases from V and 0 from J; bases not matched to a gene: 3. CDR3 length equals 15 residues. In germline, CDR1 is SGHAT, CDR2 FQNNGV. The V gene is TRBV11-2, the J gene TRBJ1-2, with 10 bases matching TRBD1. Input material: naive CD4+ T cells sorted from blood. Subset here: CD45RA+ positively selected. This TCR was sampled from a man younger than 35 in good health. CDR3 sequence reads: CASSRDRGANYGYTF. The CDR3 DNA is TGTGCCAGCAGCCGGGACAGGGGAGCTAACTATGGCTACACCTTC.